The entry below gives a single T cell receptor (beta chain) sequence along with its context. TCRdb reanalysed the PCR reads using MiXCR and keeps one entry per CDR3 protein. Of a few hundred thousand distinct CDR3 sequences in the sample, about 25% were seen once. The V gene's germline CDR1 is LNHDA and CDR2 SQIVND (reference sequence). This CDR3 spans 15 amino acids. Trimming cost V 1 base and J 5 bases; bases outside gene matches: 5. This sample stems from a study of molecular identifiers for immune sequencing clone quantification. CD8+CD4-CCR7+CD45RA+ cells were sorted as naive CD8 T cells. The sequenced sample was naive CD8+ T cells from blood, with Jurkat cell RNA spiked in. Sample subset: FACS-sorted CD8+CD4-CCR7+CD45RA+ naive T cells. The TCR was taken from a human donor in good health. Some libraries in this study had Jurkat cell RNA spiked in. The chain links TRBV19 to TRBJ2-1, with TRBD2 matching over 7 bases. The CDR3 here is CASSIVSGANNEQFF. The CDR3 coding sequence is TGTGCCAGTAGTATAGTCAGCGGGGCAAACAATGAGCAGTTCTTC.